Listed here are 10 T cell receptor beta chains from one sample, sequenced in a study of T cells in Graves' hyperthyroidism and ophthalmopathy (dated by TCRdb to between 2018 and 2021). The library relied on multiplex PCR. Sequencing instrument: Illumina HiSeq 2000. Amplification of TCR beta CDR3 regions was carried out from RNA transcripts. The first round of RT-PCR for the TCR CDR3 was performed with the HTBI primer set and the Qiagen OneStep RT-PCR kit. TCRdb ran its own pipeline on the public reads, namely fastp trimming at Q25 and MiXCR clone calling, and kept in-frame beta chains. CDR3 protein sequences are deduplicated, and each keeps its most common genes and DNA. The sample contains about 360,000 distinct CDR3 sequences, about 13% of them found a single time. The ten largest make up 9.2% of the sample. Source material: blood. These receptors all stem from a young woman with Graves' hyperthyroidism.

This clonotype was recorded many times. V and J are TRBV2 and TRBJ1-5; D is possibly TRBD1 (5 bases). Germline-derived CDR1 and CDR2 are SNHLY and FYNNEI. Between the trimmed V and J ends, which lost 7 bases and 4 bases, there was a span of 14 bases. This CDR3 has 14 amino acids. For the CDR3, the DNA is TGTGCCAGCACCAGGGACGGGGTTAATCAGCCCCAGCATTTT. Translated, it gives CASTRDGVNQPQHF. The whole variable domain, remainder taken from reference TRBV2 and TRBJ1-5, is EPEVTQTPSHQVTQMGQEVILRCVPISNHLYFYWYRQILGQKVEFLVSFYNNEISEKSEIFDDQFSVERPDGSNFTLKIRSTKLEDSAMYFCASTRDGVNQPQHFGDGTRLSIL.

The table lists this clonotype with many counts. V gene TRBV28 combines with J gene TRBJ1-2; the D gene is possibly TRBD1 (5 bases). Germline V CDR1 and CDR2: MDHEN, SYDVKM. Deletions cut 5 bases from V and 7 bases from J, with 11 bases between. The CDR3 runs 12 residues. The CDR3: CASSPGFTGYTF. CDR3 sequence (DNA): TGTGCCAGCAGTCCAGGGTTTACTGGCTACACCTTC.

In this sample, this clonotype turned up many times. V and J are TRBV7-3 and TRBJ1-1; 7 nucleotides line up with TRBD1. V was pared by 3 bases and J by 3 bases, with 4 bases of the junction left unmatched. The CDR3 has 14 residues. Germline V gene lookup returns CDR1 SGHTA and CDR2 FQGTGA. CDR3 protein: CASSLKGADTEAFF. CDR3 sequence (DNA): TGTGCCAGCAGCTTGAAGGGGGCGGACACTGAAGCTTTCTTT.

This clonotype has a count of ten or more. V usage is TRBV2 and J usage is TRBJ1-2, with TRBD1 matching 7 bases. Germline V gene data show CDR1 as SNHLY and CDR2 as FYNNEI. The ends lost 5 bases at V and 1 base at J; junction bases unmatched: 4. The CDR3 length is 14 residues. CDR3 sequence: CASSRGQLNYGYTF. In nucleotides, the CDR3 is TGTGCCAGCAGTCGGGGACAGCTTAACTATGGCTACACCTTC.

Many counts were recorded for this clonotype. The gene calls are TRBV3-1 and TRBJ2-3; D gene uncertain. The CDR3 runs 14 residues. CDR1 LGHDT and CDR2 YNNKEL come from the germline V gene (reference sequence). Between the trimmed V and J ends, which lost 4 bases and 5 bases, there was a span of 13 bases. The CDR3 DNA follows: TGTGCCAGCAGCCGAACTCGAACCGGAGATACGCAGTATTTT. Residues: CASSRTRTGDTQYF.

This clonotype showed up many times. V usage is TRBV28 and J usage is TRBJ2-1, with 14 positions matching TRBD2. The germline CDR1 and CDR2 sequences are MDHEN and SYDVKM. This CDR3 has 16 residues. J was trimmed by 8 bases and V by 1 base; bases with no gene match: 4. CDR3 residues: CASSLYQGLAGDEQFF. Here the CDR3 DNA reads TGTGCCAGCAGTTTATATCAGGGACTAGCGGGAGATGAGCAGTTCTTC.

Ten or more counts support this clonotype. The CDR3 protein is CASMRRRDQPQHF. CDR3 nucleotides: TGTGCCAGCATGAGAAGGAGGGATCAGCCCCAGCATTTT. The gene calls are TRBV12-3 or TRBV12-4 and TRBJ1-5, with D hard to call. The V end was cut by 7 bases, the J end by 5 bases, with 12 bases between. This CDR3 contains 13 residues.

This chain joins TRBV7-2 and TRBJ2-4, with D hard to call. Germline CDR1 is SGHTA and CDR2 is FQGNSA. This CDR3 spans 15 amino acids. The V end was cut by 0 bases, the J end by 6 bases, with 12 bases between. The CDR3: CASSLARSWGNIQYF. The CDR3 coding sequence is TGTGCCAGCAGCTTAGCCAGGTCCTGGGGAAACATTCAGTACTTC.

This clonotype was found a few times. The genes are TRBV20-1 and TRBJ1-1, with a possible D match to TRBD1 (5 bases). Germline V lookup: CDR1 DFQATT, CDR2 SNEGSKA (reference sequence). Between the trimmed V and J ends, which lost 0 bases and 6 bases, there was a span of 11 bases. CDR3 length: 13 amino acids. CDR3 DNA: TGCAGTGCTAGAGACGCCCAGGGCTCTGAAGCTTTCTTT. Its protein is CSARDAQGSEAFF.

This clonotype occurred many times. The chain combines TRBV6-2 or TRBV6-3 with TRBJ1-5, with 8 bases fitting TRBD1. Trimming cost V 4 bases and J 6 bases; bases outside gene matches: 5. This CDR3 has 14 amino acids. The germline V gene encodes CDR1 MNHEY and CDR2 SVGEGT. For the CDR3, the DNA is TGTGCCAGCAGTTCGCCGACAGGGGCTCAGCCCCAGCATTTT. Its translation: CASSSPTGAQPQHF.